What follows describes a single TCR beta chain. Repertoires were generated with immunoSEQ multiplex PCR, while TCRdb's copy carries only in-frame clones and drops some. Of some 120,000 clones listed, around nine tenths are singletons. This entry comes from a study of control samples from healthy donors and cancer patients. Trimming cost V 6 bases and J 7 bases; bases outside gene matches: 9. Germline values: CDR1 KGHDR, CDR2 SFDVKD. The CDR3 spans 15 residues. Sequenced material: blood. This rearrangement joins TRBV24-1 to TRBJ2-1, with 9 bases lining up with TRBD2. This clonotype originated in a man younger than 30 in good health. CDR3 in amino acids: CATSIHAGGPNEQFF. DNA for the CDR3: TGTGCCACCAGTATCCACGCGGGAGGGCCGAATGAGCAGTTCTTC.